The entry below describes one T cell receptor (beta chain). What it binds is not known. This sample is drawn from a study of OX40 agonist ivuxolimab in advanced cancers. As for the study in general: Those treated in dose escalation had hepatocellular carcinoma, melanoma, renal cell cancer or head and neck cancer.

General observations from the study: Expanded clones were, on average, more numerous in CD8+ T cells than in CD4+.

Libraries were prepared by immunoSEQ multiplex PCR; TCRdb keeps only in-frame clonotypes and omits some of them. The profile covers about 58,000 clones, with more than 70% appearing a single time and 0.8% to 1% taken by the ten largest. The origin of this receptor is an adult with an advanced solid tumor such as melanoma, head and neck, liver or kidney cancer. Source: CD4+ or CD8+ T cells sorted from blood, taken in a trial of the OX40 agonist ivuxolimab.

The CDR3 bases are TGTGCCAGCAGCATTAGCGGGGGGACCACAGATACGCAGTATTTT. Residues: CASSISGGTTDTQYF. The J gene is TRBJ2-3, the V gene TRBV6-5, with 10 bases matching TRBD2. This CDR3 comprises 15 residues. V gave up 6 bases and J gave up 2 bases; unmatched junction bases: 5. Germline-derived CDR1 and CDR2 are MNHEY and SVGAGI.